These 4 T cell receptor beta chains came from one sample sequenced in a study of shared clonotypes between healthy human individuals. CD45RO negativity and positive selection for CCR7 defined naive CD8 cells, a population that excluded terminally differentiated effector memory CD45RA+ cells. TCRdb's copy holds only in-frame clones and misses some; the assay was immunoSEQ multiplex PCR. The data contain around 2,000,000 clones, approximately 94% of them singletons. The sequencing sample was made of naive CD8+ T cells sorted from blood. Source of these receptors: a young man in good health.

This chain uses TRBV18 with TRBJ2-1; 8 nucleotides line up with TRBD2. This CDR3 is 14 amino acids long. The germline V gene encodes CDR1 KGHSH and CDR2 LQKENI. V gave up 4 bases and J gave up 6 bases; unmatched junction bases: 5. The CDR3 here is CASSLLGGANEQFF. Written as DNA, the CDR3 is TGTGCCAGCTCACTACTCGGGGGGGCCAATGAGCAGTTCTTC.

This clone was seen a handful of times. The chain combines TRBV7-9 with TRBJ2-1; no clear D gene. The CDR3 has 13 amino acids. V dropped 3 bases and J dropped 12 bases, with 15 bases sitting between them. The germline V gene has CDR1 SEHNR and CDR2 FQNEAQ (reference sequence). The CDR3 loop reads CASSLPLAALQFF. CDR3 nucleotides: TGTGCCAGCAGCTTGCCCCTTGCCGCGCTGCAGTTCTTC.

The V gene is TRBV25-1, the J gene TRBJ1-6; D uncertain. V dropped 0 bases and J dropped 6 bases, with 9 bases sitting between them. Germline V gives CDR1 MGHDK, CDR2 SYGVNS. The CDR3 runs 15 residues. CDR3 protein: CASSEYRQINSPLHF. The CDR3 nucleotides read TGTGCCAGCAGTGAATATAGGCAGATTAATTCACCCCTCCACTTT.

The chain has TRBV9 and TRBJ2-7, with 7 nucleotides matching TRBD2. V shed 3 bases, J shed 3 bases, and the junction held 6 bases outside the gene matches. CDR1 and CDR2 from the germline V gene are SGDLS and YYNGEE. The length of the CDR3 is 14 residues. The CDR3 spells CASSAGGVYYEQYF. The CDR3 DNA is TGTGCCAGCAGCGCGGGGGGTGTTTACTACGAGCAGTACTTC.